This T cell receptor (beta chain) was documented in a study of blood T cells in healthy people across ages. Notes on the study in general: Among T cells, TCR beta diversity per million cells dropped roughly linearly as age rose. TCR beta diversity correlated strongly with naive T cell percentage.

V trimming: 6 bases; J trimming: 0 bases; junction bases outside the gene matches: 4. CDR1 is SQVTM and CDR2 is ANQGSEA in the germline V gene. This CDR3 has 14 residues. A note on this clonotype: Its cognate antigen is unknown.

Donors were healthy Caucasian individuals from Russia aged about 6 to 95. Investigators took 8 to 10 milliliters of peripheral blood from every donor. It was with a sample-barcoded 5' primer and a J-beta primer mix that a second PCR of roughly 7 to 12 cycles was run. Each CDR3 protein gets one entry after TCRdb re-called the 5' RACE reads with MiXCR. Of roughly 930,000 distinct CDR3 sequences listed, around 48% are singletons. The receptor was isolated from a man aged 25-45 years in good health. The sample taken for sequencing was blood. The V call is TRBV29-1, the J call TRBJ2-7, with TRBD1 identical over 11 bases. CDR3 nucleotide sequence: TGCAGCGTGGGACAGGGGGGAAGCTCCTACGAGCAGTACTTC. Translated: CSVGQGGSSYEQYF.